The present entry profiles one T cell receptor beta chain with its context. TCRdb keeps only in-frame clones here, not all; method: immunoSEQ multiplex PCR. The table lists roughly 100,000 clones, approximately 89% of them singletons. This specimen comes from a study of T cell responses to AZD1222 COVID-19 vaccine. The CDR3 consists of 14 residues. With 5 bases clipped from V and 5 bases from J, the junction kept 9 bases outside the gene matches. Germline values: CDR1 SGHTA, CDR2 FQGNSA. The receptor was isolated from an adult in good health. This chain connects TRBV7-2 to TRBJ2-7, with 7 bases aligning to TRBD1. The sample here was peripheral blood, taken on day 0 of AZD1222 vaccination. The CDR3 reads CASSPRTGSHEQYF. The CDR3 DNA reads TGTGCCAGCAGCCCCCGGACAGGTTCTCACGAGCAGTACTTC.